The sample holds many counts of the clone carrying this TCR beta chain. The antigen remains unidentified. There are 14 residues in the CDR3. From germline, CDR1 is SGHTA and CDR2 FQGTGA. V was shortened by 5 bases and J by 7 bases, with 15 bases between the two germline ends. Time point indicated: pre-sensitization, week 0. Treatment of the sample: therapeutic diphenylcyclopropenone sensitization with weekly scalp DPC. Before extraction, the whole blood was not fractionated, and total RNA was taken from it. MiXCR, run by TCRdb on the RACE reads, gives a single entry per CDR3 protein. The sample includes roughly 81,000 distinct CDR3 sequences, 8.5% seen only once; the top ten take around 2.6%. The sample comes from a study of human T cells and chemical hapten exposure. General study findings and limits: Sensitizing with DPC caused no change in TCRs above 1 in 1000 frequency.

The origin of this receptor is a man in his forties with alopecia areata. Some clones in this sample may be carry-over from other donors' samples. The chain links TRBV7-3 to TRBJ1-5; D is possibly TRBD1 (6 bases). The source material was whole blood, sampled in connection with sensitization to the hapten diphenylcyclopropenone (DPC). The CDR3, as DNA: TGTGCCAGCAGCCCTGACGGGGGCTACCAGCCCCAGCATTTT. Protein sequence: CASSPDGGYQPQHF.